The entry that follows covers one TCR beta chain sequence. Its antigen remains unknown. One end of the junction is discordant with germline, which a read error may explain. This record belongs to a study of response to subunit inactivated influenza vaccine. Study-wide results and limits: A suggestion made by the authors is that each seasonal influenza vaccination recruits few new T cells.

TCRdb re-analysed the RT-PCR reads in MiXCR, keeping a single row per CDR3 protein. Of a few hundred thousand distinct CDR3 sequences listed, more than 7% are singletons. The CDR3 sequence is 15 residues long. Per the germline V gene, CDR1 is SEHNR and CDR2 is FQNEAQ (reference sequence). The chain combines TRBV7-9 with TRBJ2-2; TRBD1 matches at 9 bases. The sequencing here drew on PBMCs from blood, taken less than 30 months after vaccination. The sequence was obtained from a man aged 50-75 years who received an inactivated influenza vaccine. In DNA form, the CDR3 reads TGTGCCAGCAGCTTGGGACAGGGACTTACCGTGGAGCTGTTTTTT. Residues: CASSLGQGLTVELFF.